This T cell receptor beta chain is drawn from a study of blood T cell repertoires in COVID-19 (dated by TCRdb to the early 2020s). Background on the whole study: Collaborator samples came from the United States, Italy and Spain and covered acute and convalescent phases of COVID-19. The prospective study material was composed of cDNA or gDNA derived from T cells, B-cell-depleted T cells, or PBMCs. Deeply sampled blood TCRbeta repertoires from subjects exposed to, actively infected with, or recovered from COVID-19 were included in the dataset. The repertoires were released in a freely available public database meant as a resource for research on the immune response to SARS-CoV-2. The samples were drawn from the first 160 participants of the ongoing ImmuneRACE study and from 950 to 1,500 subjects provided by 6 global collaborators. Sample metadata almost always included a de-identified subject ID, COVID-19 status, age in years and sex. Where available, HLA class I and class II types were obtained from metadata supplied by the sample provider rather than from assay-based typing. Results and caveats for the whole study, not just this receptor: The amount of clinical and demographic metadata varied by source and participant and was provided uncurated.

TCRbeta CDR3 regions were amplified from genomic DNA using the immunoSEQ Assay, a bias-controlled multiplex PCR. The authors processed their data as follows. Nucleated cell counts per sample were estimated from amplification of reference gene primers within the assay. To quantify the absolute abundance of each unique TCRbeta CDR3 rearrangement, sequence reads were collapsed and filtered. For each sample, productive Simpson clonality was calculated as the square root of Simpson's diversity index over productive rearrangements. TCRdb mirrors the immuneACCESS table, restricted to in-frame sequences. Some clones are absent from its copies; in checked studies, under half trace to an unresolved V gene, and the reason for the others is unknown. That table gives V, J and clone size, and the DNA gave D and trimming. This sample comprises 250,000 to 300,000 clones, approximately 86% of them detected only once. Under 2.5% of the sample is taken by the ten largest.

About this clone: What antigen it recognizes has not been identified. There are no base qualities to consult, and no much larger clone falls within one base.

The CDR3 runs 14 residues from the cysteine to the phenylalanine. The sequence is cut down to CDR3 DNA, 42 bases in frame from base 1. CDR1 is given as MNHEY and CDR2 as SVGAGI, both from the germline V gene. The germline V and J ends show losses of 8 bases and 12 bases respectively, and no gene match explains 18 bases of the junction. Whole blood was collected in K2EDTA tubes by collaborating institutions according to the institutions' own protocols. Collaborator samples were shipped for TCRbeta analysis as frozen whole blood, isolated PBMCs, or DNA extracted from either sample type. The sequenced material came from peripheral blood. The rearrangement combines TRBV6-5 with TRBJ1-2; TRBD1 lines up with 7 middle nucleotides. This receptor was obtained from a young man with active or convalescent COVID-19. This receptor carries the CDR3 CASGHPIDREFNTF. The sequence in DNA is TGTGCCAGCGGGCATCCTATCGACAGGGAGTTTAACACCTTC.